This entry features one T cell receptor beta chain sequence. The sample originates from a study of cytomegalovirus exposure and HLA in healthy donors. The study ran its PCR with 60 Vbeta and 13 Jbeta primers. The table came from immunoSEQ multiplex PCR; TCRdb's copy has only in-frame clones and leaves some out. The repertoire holds some 85,000 clones, about 81% seen once, with 2.1% in the top ten. The sequenced sample was PBMCs. The receptor's source is a man aged 18 to 30 in good health and CMV-seronegative.

The chain's CDR3 is CASGTGGGYTF. CDR3 DNA sequence: TGCGCCAGCGGGACAGGAGGGGGCTACACCTTC. The genes are TRBV5-1 and TRBJ1-2; 8 nucleotides align to TRBD1. With V trimmed by 7 bases and J by 8 bases, 4 bases remained unmatched. Per the germline V gene, CDR1 is SGHRS and CDR2 is YFSETQ. CDR3 length: 11 amino acids.